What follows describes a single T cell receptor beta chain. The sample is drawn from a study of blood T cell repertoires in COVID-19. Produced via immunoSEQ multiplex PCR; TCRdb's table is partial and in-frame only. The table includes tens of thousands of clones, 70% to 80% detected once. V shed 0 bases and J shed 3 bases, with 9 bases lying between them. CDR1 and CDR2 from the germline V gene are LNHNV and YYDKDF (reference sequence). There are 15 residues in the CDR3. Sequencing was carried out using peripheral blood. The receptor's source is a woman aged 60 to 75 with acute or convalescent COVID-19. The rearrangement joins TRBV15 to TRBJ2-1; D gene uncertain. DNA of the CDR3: TGTGCCACCAGCAGAGATCGTGGCAGCTACAATGAGCAGTTCTTC. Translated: CATSRDRGSYNEQFF.